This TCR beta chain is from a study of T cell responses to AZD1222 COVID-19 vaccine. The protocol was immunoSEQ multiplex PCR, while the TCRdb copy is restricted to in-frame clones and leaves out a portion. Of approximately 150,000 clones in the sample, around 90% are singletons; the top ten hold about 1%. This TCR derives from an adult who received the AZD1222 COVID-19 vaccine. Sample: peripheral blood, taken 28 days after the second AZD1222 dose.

CDR3 DNA sequence: TGTGCCAGTAGTAGAGGTCGCACTAATGAAAAACTGTTTTTT. It is translated as CASSRGRTNEKLFF. The chain joins TRBV19 to TRBJ1-4; D gene ambiguous. CDR3 length: 14 amino acids. Trimming left V 4 bases short and J 2 bases short, with 8 bases between. The germline gives CDR1 LNHDA, CDR2 SQIVND (reference sequence).